The 9 T cell receptor beta chains given below trace back to one sample, sequenced in a study of T cell responses to AZD1222 COVID-19 vaccine. Clones were read by immunoSEQ multiplex PCR, and TCRdb kept only the in-frame ones, dropping some. In the table there are 100,000 or so clones, around 87% of which are singletons. Source: peripheral blood, taken 28 days after the second AZD1222 dose. The receptors shown here come from an adult who received the AZD1222 COVID-19 vaccine.

The V call is TRBV6-5, the J call TRBJ1-1; D call uncertain. The CDR3 is made up of 14 amino acids. V was trimmed by 0 bases and J by 0 bases, leaving 5 bases between them. Germline V gene lookup returns CDR1 MNHEY and CDR2 SVGAGI. The CDR3 bases are TGTGCCAGCAGTTACTCGAATCTGAACACTGAAGCTTTCTTT. Amino acid sequence: CASSYSNLNTEAFF.

This chain links TRBV6-2 or TRBV6-3 with TRBJ2-2; 11 bases map to TRBD2. J was trimmed by 4 bases and V by 5 bases; bases with no gene match: 6. The CDR3 totals 16 residues. The germline gives CDR1 MNHEY, CDR2 SVGEGT. The CDR3 DNA reads as TGTGCCAGCAGTCGAAAGACTAGCGGGGTCACCGGGGAGCTGTTTTTT. Translated, it gives CASSRKTSGVTGELFF.

The V call is TRBV5-4, the J call TRBJ1-6, with TRBD1 matching over 8 bases. V shed 4 bases and J 10 bases; nucleotides not matched to a gene: 10. Germline V lookup: CDR1 SGHNT, CDR2 YYREEE (reference sequence). The CDR3 loop spans 15 amino acids. CDR3 sequence reads: CASSEGQGTDSPLHF. CDR3 DNA sequence: TGTGCCAGCAGCGAAGGACAGGGAACGGACTCACCCCTCCACTTT.

This chain links TRBV4-1 with TRBJ2-1; tentatively, D is TRBD1 (5 bases). V was pared by 8 bases and J by 2 bases, with 16 bases between. The CDR3 spans 15 residues. CDR1 is MGHRA, CDR2 YSYEKL, per germline. The CDR3 here is CASRLRAGTYNEQFF. CDR3 coding DNA: TGCGCCAGCCGGCTCAGGGCCGGTACCTACAATGAGCAGTTCTTC.

The genes are TRBV6-6 and TRBJ1-2; possibly TRBD1 for D (6 bases). Germline CDR1 is MNHNY and CDR2 is SVGAGI (reference sequence). This CDR3 is built from 13 residues. V lost 6 bases, J lost 8 bases, and 16 bases lay in between. CDR3 DNA: TGTGCCAGCAGACAGGGTCCTGGAGGAGGCTACACCTTC. It codes for CASRQGPGGGYTF.

The V call is TRBV28, the J call TRBJ2-7; 10 bases are shared with TRBD1. V was clipped by 7 bases and J by 4 bases; unmatched bases: 7. The CDR3 spans 14 residues. The V gene's germline CDR1 is MDHEN and CDR2 SYDVKM. For the CDR3, the DNA is TGTGCCAGCACCGAAAGACAGGGGGCTTACGAGCAGTACTTC. Its protein is CASTERQGAYEQYF.

J is TRBJ1-1 and V is TRBV14; 7 bases line up with TRBD1. Trimming at V came to 0 bases and at J to 1 base, leaving 2 bases not matched to a gene. Germline values: CDR1 SGHDN, CDR2 FVKESK. The CDR3 totals 15 residues. The CDR3 DNA reads as TGTGCCAGCAGCCAAGATGGGACAGCGAACACTGAAGCTTTCTTT. This encodes CASSQDGTANTEAFF.

The chain links TRBV6-5 to TRBJ2-5; D may match TRBD1 or TRBD2 (5 bases each). The CDR3 contains 15 residues. Germline assignment: CDR1 MNHEY and CDR2 SVGAGI. V dropped 6 bases and J dropped 2 bases, with 16 bases sitting between them. The CDR3 DNA is TGTGCCAGCAGGACGGGGCAGGCCCCTCAAGAGACCCAGTACTTC. This codes for CASRTGQAPQETQYF.

The chain is built from TRBV7-2 and TRBJ2-7, with 9 nucleotides matching TRBD1. The CDR3 runs to 17 residues. The germline CDR1 and CDR2 sequences are SGHTA and FQGNSA. The V segment lost 3 bases and the J segment 6 bases; nucleotides outside the gene matches: 15. The CDR3 nucleotides are TGTGCCAGCAGCTTCTATAGGACAGGGGCGTACGGGGGCGAGCAGTACTTC. As protein: CASSFYRTGAYGGEQYF.